Below, 6 T cell receptor beta chains from the same sample are listed, as sequenced in a study of T cells in Graves' hyperthyroidism and ophthalmopathy. There were TCR beta CDR3 regions amplified from RNA transcripts. TCR CDR3 regions were first amplified by RT-PCR with HTBI primers. TCRdb re-derived calls from the multiplex PCR reads in MiXCR, one entry per CDR3 protein. Of 360,000 or so distinct CDR3 sequences listed, 15% to 20% are singletons. Source material: blood. The source of these receptors is a woman between 35 and 50 years old with Graves' ophthalmopathy.

This clonotype was picked up many times. J is TRBJ2-2 and V is TRBV30, with TRBD1 matching 9 bases. J was trimmed by 5 bases and V by 4 bases; bases with no gene match: 5. Germline CDR1 and CDR2: GTSNPN and SVGIG (reference sequence). The length of the CDR3 is 14 residues. The CDR3 bases are TGTGCCTGGAACCAAGGACAGGGGACCGGGGAGCTGTTTTTT. It specifies CAWNQGQGTGELFF. Variable domain in full (rest from reference TRBV30 and TRBJ2-2): SQTIHQWPATLVQPVGSPLSLECTVEGTSNPNLYWYRQAAGRGLQLLFYSVGIGQISSEVPQNLSASRPQDRQFILSSKKLLLSDSGFYLCAWNQGQGTGELFFGEGSRLTVL.

The chain combines TRBV7-2 with TRBJ1-3; TRBD1 aligns across 7 bases. V shed 5 bases, J shed 7 bases, and the junction held 8 bases outside the gene matches. Germline V CDR1 and CDR2: SGHTA, FQGNSA. The CDR3 length is 14 residues. The CDR3, as DNA: TGTGCCAGCAGCCAGAGGGACAGTAGGAACACCATATATTTT. As protein: CASSQRDSRNTIYF.

This clonotype was seen ten or more times. The chain recombines TRBV28 with TRBJ1-1; D gene ambiguous. Germline V CDR1 and CDR2: MDHEN, SYDVKM. The CDR3 has 18 amino acids. The V and J ends lost 7 bases and 0 bases respectively, with 24 bases between them. CDR3 sequence: CASTSYWTGVGMNTEAFF. CDR3 nucleotide sequence: TGTGCCAGCACAAGCTATTGGACCGGGGTAGGGATGAACACTGAAGCTTTCTTT.

V usage is TRBV18 and J usage is TRBJ1-4; D is undetermined. Germline CDR1 and CDR2: KGHSH and LQKENI. CDR3 length: 15 amino acids. The V end lost 3 bases, the J end lost 4 bases, and 12 bases lay between the germline ends. The CDR3 nucleotides read TGTGCCAGCTCACCCGACGCCGCTGTTAATGAAAAACTGTTTTTT. Its protein is CASSPDAAVNEKLFF. Full variable domain (outside the CDR3, taken from reference TRBV18 and TRBJ1-4): NAGVMQNPRHLVRRRGQEARLRCSPMKGHSHVYWYRQLPEEGLKFMVYLQKENIIDESGMPKERFSAEFPKEGPSILRIQQVVRGDSAAYFCASSPDAAVNEKLFFGSGTQLSVL.

This clonotype has ten or more counts. The V and J genes are TRBV15 and TRBJ2-7, with 7 bases fitting TRBD1. Looked up from germline, CDR1 is LNHNV and CDR2 is YYDKDF (reference sequence). J gave up 4 bases and V 0 bases, and 9 bases lay outside the gene matches. The CDR3 covers 16 residues. The chain's CDR3 is CATSRETTGAVYEQYF. The CDR3 DNA follows: TGTGCCACCAGCAGAGAGACTACAGGGGCAGTGTACGAGCAGTACTTC.

Ten or more counts support this clonotype. The chain combines TRBV6-2 or TRBV6-3 with TRBJ1-5; possible D gene TRBD1, 5 bases. The CDR3 contains 15 residues. CDR1 and CDR2 (germline): MNHEY, SVGEGT. Between the trimmed V and J ends, which lost 6 bases and 0 bases, there was a span of 12 bases. The CDR3 DNA reads as TGTGCCAGCAGCCGCGACAGAAATAGCAATCAGCCCCAGCATTTT. Translated: CASSRDRNSNQPQHF.